This paragraph reports one T cell receptor beta chain. What it binds is unknown. Produced via immunoSEQ multiplex PCR; TCRdb's table is partial and in-frame only. The sample shows 250,000 or so clones, around nine tenths of them seen only once. These data are taken from a study of cytomegalovirus exposure and HLA in healthy donors. Study information: A later analysis reported the 100 to 150 validation repertoires used the same platform as the roughly 670 first-cohort repertoires. Findings and caveats of the study: The authors listed around 150 TCR beta chains as cytomegalovirus-associated.

The donors formed part of the roughly 120-subject validation cohort, distinct from the approximately 640-subject first cohort. CDR1 is SNHLY, CDR2 FYNNEI, per germline. The CDR3 is made up of 16 amino acids. V was shortened by 6 bases and J by 2 bases, with 18 bases between the two germline ends. V is TRBV2 and J is TRBJ2-3; D possibly corresponds to TRBD1 (5 bases). The receptor was isolated from a man aged 18 to 30 in good health and CMV-seronegative. Sequencing used PBMCs. CDR3 amino acids: CASSLTTTGYTDTQYF. In nucleotides, the CDR3 is TGTGCCAGCAGCCTCACGACAACAGGTTACACAGATACGCAGTATTTT.